One sample yielded the 3 T cell receptor beta chains listed below, sequenced in a study of cytomegalovirus exposure and HLA in healthy donors. PCR involved 60 Vbeta and 13 Jbeta primers. This table comes from immunoSEQ multiplex PCR, and its TCRdb copy is limited to in-frame clones, with some not included. The sample includes about 160,000 clones, around 82% of them seen just once. The sample consisted of PBMCs. The receptors come from a man aged 50 or older in good health and CMV-seropositive.

The chain couples TRBV29-1 to TRBJ1-2, with D unclear. This CDR3 is 10 amino acids long. With 5 bases removed from V and 5 bases from J, the gap between germline ends came to 6 bases. Germline V gene lookup returns CDR1 SQVTM and CDR2 ANQGSEA. CDR3 sequence: CSVSQYGYTF. For the CDR3, the DNA is TGCAGCGTTTCACAGTATGGCTACACCTTC. Full variable domain (remainder filled in from reference TRBV29-1 and TRBJ1-2): SAVISQKPSRDICQRGTSLTIQCQVDSQVTMMFWYRQQPGQSLTLIATANQGSEATYESGFVIDKFPISRPNLTFSTLTVSNMSPEDSSIYLCSVSQYGYTFGSGTRLTVV.

The chain has TRBV6-5 and TRBJ1-1; TRBD1 matches 8 bases. CDR1 is MNHEY and CDR2 is SVGAGI in the germline V gene. The V gene end was trimmed by 6 bases and the J gene end by 5 bases; junction bases not matched to a gene: 2. This CDR3 has 12 amino acids. The CDR3 sequence is CASSRTGTEAFF. In DNA, the CDR3 is TGTGCCAGCAGCCGGACAGGGACTGAAGCTTTCTTT.

The V call is TRBV27, the J call TRBJ2-7; TRBD2 agrees at 7 bases. The CDR3 runs 16 residues. Germline CDR1 is MNHEY and CDR2 is SMNVEV (reference sequence). V shed 1 base and J 3 bases; nucleotides not matched to a gene: 9. In DNA, the CDR3 is TGTGCCAGCAGTTTATTAGGACTAGGCCATGGCTACGAGCAGTACTTC. Its protein is CASSLLGLGHGYEQYF.